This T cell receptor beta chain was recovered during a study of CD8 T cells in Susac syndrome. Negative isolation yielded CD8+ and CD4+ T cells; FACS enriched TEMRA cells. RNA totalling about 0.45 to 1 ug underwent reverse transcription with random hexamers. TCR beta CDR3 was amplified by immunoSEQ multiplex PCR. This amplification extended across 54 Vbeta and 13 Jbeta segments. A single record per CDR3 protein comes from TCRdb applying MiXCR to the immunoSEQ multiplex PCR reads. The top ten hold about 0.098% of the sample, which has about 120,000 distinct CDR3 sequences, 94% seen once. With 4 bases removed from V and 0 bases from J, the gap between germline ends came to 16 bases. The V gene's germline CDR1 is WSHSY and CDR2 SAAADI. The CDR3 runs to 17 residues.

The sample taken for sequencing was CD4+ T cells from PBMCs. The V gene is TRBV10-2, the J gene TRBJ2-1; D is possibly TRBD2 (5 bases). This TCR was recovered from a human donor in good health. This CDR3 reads CASSATSPLGSYNEQFF. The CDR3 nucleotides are TGCGCCAGCAGTGCAACTAGTCCTTTAGGCTCCTACAATGAGCAGTTCTTC.